These 15 T cell receptor beta chains came from one sample sequenced in a study of OX40 agonist ivuxolimab in advanced cancers. TCRdb's table, derived via immunoSEQ multiplex PCR, lists solely in-frame clones and lacks some. The repertoire has tens of thousands of clones, over 80% of them found once; the top ten carry 5% to 5.5%. The sequences come from CD4+ or CD8+ T cells sorted from blood, collected in a trial of the OX40 agonist ivuxolimab. The origin of the receptors is an adult with an advanced solid tumor such as melanoma, head and neck, liver or kidney cancer.

This chain uses TRBV27 with TRBJ2-7; 7 positions agree with TRBD2. Germline V CDR1 and CDR2: MNHEY, SMNVEV (reference sequence). The CDR3 length is 14 residues. The junction had 6 bases not matched to a gene; V was cut back by 5 bases and J by 2 bases. The CDR3 bases are TGTGCCAGCAGTCCCAGCGGGGCCCCCTACGAGCAGTACTTC. Translated, it gives CASSPSGAPYEQYF.

V usage is TRBV21-1 and J usage is TRBJ2-7; the table calls TRBD1, which could not be checked here. TRBV21-1 is flagged as a pseudogene. CDR3 size: 11 residues. The CDR3 DNA follows: TGTGCCAGCAGAAAAGTGGGACAGGGGCTCTTC. Translated: CASRKVGQGLF.

In this sample, this clone turned up a few times. The chain carries TRBV19 and TRBJ1-6, with 7 nucleotides matching TRBD1. In germline, CDR1 is LNHDA, CDR2 SQIVND (reference sequence). Unmatched junction bases numbered 9, after V lost 5 bases and J lost 8 bases. The CDR3 is 15 residues long. The DNA of the CDR3 is TGTGCCAGTAGTCGCAAGACAGGGTTAGATTCACCCCTCCACTTT. Translated, it gives CASSRKTGLDSPLHF.

The chain links TRBV10-3 to TRBJ1-5; D may be TRBD1 (5 bases). Per germline, CDR1 ENHRY and CDR2 SYGVKD. With 3 bases removed from V and 3 bases from J, the gap between germline ends came to 12 bases. The CDR3 totals 15 residues. As DNA, the CDR3 is TGTGCCATCAGTGAACGTGGGGGATACAATCAGCCCCAGCATTTT. It yields the protein CAISERGGYNQPQHF.

The chain links TRBV7-9 to TRBJ2-3; D is unresolved. The CDR3 is made up of 12 amino acids. Deletions cut 6 bases from V and 1 base from J, with 5 bases between. Germline CDR1 SEHNR, CDR2 FQNEAQ (reference sequence). The DNA of the CDR3 is TGTGCCAGCAGAAGGGGCACAGATACGCAGTATTTT. Translation: CASRRGTDTQYF.

The rearrangement uses TRBV6-6 and TRBJ1-5; no firm D call. The ends were cut back, 6 bases at V and 0 bases at J, with 12 bases in the middle. The germline CDR1 and CDR2 sequences are MNHNY and SVGAGI (reference sequence). The CDR3 sequence is 15 residues long. The CDR3 DNA reads as TGTGCCAGCAGAGCCACAGAGACTAGCAATCAGCCCCAGCATTTT. This codes for CASRATETSNQPQHF.

This clone has more than one count but fewer than ten. The V and J genes are TRBV19 and TRBJ1-1, with 8 bases aligning to TRBD1. CDR1 LNHDA and CDR2 SQIVND come from the germline V gene (reference sequence). The CDR3 spans 13 residues. Trimming cost V 6 bases and J 1 base; bases outside gene matches: 1. The CDR3 reads CASRDRENTEAFF. DNA of the CDR3: TGTGCCAGTAGGGACAGGGAGAACACTGAAGCTTTCTTT.

The chain carries TRBV15 and TRBJ2-7, with D perhaps being TRBD1 or TRBD2 (5 bases each). The V and J ends lost 0 bases and 0 bases respectively, with 9 bases between them. The length of the CDR3 is 15 residues. Per the germline V gene, CDR1 is LNHNV and CDR2 is YYDKDF (reference sequence). CDR3 sequence reads: CATSRDSGSSYEQYF. The CDR3 DNA reads TGTGCCACCAGCAGAGATTCAGGGAGCTCCTACGAGCAGTACTTC.

The genes are TRBV5-1 and TRBJ2-7, with 11 bases aligning to TRBD2. The CDR3 has 16 residues. Germline V lookup: CDR1 SGHRS, CDR2 YFSETQ. Trimming at V came to 4 bases and at J to 0 bases, leaving 6 bases not matched to a gene. The CDR3 sequence is CASSPSSGRSSYEQYF. For the CDR3, the DNA is TGCGCCAGCAGCCCCTCTAGCGGGAGGAGCTCCTACGAGCAGTACTTC.

The gene calls are TRBV7-2 and TRBJ2-7, with D perhaps TRBD1 (5 bases). Germline V gene sequence: CDR1 SGHTA, CDR2 FQGNSA. Trimming stripped 2 bases from V and 5 bases from J, with 16 bases between. The CDR3 totals 15 residues. The chain's CDR3 is CASSLNSRVLNEQYF. DNA of the CDR3: TGTGCCAGCAGCTTAAATTCCAGGGTGTTGAACGAGCAGTACTTC. The full variable domain, its missing parts supplied by reference TRBV7-2 and TRBJ2-7, is GAGVSQSPSNKVTEKGKDVELRCDPISGHTALYWYRQSLGQGLEFLIYFQGNSAPDKSGLPSDRFSAERTGGSVSTLTIQRTQQEDSAVYLCASSLNSRVLNEQYFGPGTRLTVT.

This chain links TRBV5-8 with TRBJ1-1; tentatively, D is TRBD1 (6 bases). The CDR3 runs to 14 residues. Germline V gene data show CDR1 as SGHTS and CDR2 as YDEGEE. Trimming cost V 4 bases and J 1 base, with 11 bases left between them. CDR3 nucleotides: TGTGCCAGCAGCACCCAGGGGAGGAACACTGAAGCTTTCTTT. Protein: CASSTQGRNTEAFF.

The gene calls are TRBV18 and TRBJ2-1; D is uncertain. V was shortened by 0 bases and J by 7 bases, with 10 bases between the two germline ends. This CDR3 has 14 residues. The germline gives CDR1 KGHSH, CDR2 LQKENI. The CDR3 region has the DNA TGTGCCAGCTCACCACCCTGGCTTTCAAATGAGCAGTTCTTC. Translated, it gives CASSPPWLSNEQFF.

This clone was seen only once. This sequence joins TRBV28 and TRBJ2-7, with TRBD2 identical over 10 bases. The junction had 8 bases not matched to a gene; V was cut back by 5 bases and J by 4 bases. Germline CDR1 and CDR2: MDHEN and SYDVKM. The CDR3 has 15 residues. The CDR3 spells CASSGPGLAEYEQYF. The CDR3 DNA sequence: TGTGCCAGCAGTGGGCCCGGACTAGCGGAATACGAGCAGTACTTC.

This clone was counted once. The rearrangement joins TRBV6-1 to TRBJ1-1; TRBD1 is a possible D gene (5 bases). Germline CDR1 MNHNS, CDR2 SASEGT. V was trimmed by 7 bases and J by 1 base, leaving 10 bases between them. The CDR3 extends over 13 amino acids. As DNA, the CDR3 is TGTGCCAGCAAAGGACACCAGAACACTGAAGCTTTCTTT. Its translation: CASKGHQNTEAFF.

The rearrangement joins TRBV6-5 to TRBJ1-6; no definite D call. Germline CDR1 is MNHEY and CDR2 is SVGAGI. Between the trimmed V and J ends, which lost 6 bases and 7 bases, there was a span of 10 bases. The CDR3 loop spans 13 amino acids. The CDR3 sequence: CASRPRENSPLHF. The CDR3 nucleotides read TGTGCCAGCAGACCCCGGGAGAATTCACCCCTCCACTTT.